The 26 T cell receptor beta chains presented below share a single source sample, sequenced in a study of cytomegalovirus exposure and HLA in healthy donors. 60 Vbeta and 13 Jbeta primers were used in PCR. Profiled with immunoSEQ multiplex PCR; TCRdb holds only in-frame clones, not every one. The sample table sets out under 200,000 clones. Sequencing was done on a sample of PBMCs. The receptors were sampled from a man aged 25-45 years in good health and CMV-seronegative.

The rearrangement links TRBV9 to TRBJ2-2, with D tentatively TRBD2 (5 bases). CDR3 length equals 18 residues. Germline V CDR1 and CDR2: SGDLS, YYNGEE. Trimming took off 4 bases at V and 0 bases at J, with 19 bases between the two ends. The CDR3 sequence is CASSPPLGLSANTGELFF. The CDR3 DNA reads as TGTGCCAGCAGCCCCCCACTTGGACTGTCCGCGAACACCGGGGAGCTGTTTTTT. The variable domain in full, with the rest retrieved from reference TRBV9 and TRBJ2-2, is DSGVTQTPKHLITATGQRVTLRCSPRSGDLSVYWYQQSLDQGLQFLIQYYNGEERAKGNILERFSAQQFPDLHSELNLSSLELGDSALYFCASSPPLGLSANTGELFFGEGSRLTVL.

The CDR3 bases are TGCGCCAGCAGCTCCGGGACAGGGCGTGAAAAACTGTTTTTT. Protein product: CASSSGTGREKLFF. The chain carries TRBV5-1 and TRBJ1-4; 9 nucleotides align to TRBD1. This CDR3 has 14 residues. V lost 3 bases and J lost 7; bases outside the gene matches: 4. Germline V gene lookup returns CDR1 SGHRS and CDR2 YFSETQ.

The chain is built from TRBV9 and TRBJ2-7; perhaps TRBD2 as D (7 bases). Germline V gene lookup returns CDR1 SGDLS and CDR2 YYNGEE. This CDR3 is 16 amino acids long. The V gene lost 3 bases and the J gene lost 0 bases, with 16 bases spanning the gap. As DNA, the CDR3 is TGTGCCAGCAGCGGGGGGGAGGGGGAGGGCTCCTACGAGCAGTACTTC. Its translation: CASSGGEGEGSYEQYF.

The CDR3 sequence is CASSEGQGVTDTQYF. CDR3 coding DNA: TGCGCCAGCAGTGAGGGACAGGGTGTTACAGATACGCAGTATTTT. The chain has TRBV10-2 and TRBJ2-3; TRBD1 matches at 8 bases. The junction had 4 bases not matched to a gene; V was cut back by 2 bases and J by 3 bases. This CDR3 contains 15 residues. Germline CDR1 WSHSY, CDR2 SAAADI.

The chain employs TRBV7-8 and TRBJ1-1; D remains unclear. The CDR3 is 13 residues long. CDR1 is SGHVS and CDR2 is FQNEAQ in the germline V gene. The germline V and J ends were trimmed by 5 bases and 3 bases, with 10 bases remaining between them. CDR3 region: CASSPREYTEAFF. The CDR3 nucleotides read TGTGCCAGCAGCCCTAGGGAGTACACTGAAGCTTTCTTT. Filled out from reference TRBV7-8 and TRBJ1-1, the complete variable domain reads GAGVSQSPRYKVAKRGQDVALRCDPISGHVSLFWYQQALGQGPEFLTYFQNEAQLDKSGLPSDRFFAERPEGSVSTLKIQRTQQEDSAVYLCASSPREYTEAFFGQGTRLTVV.

The chain recombines TRBV5-1 with TRBJ1-6; D gene unclear. V was trimmed by 1 base and J by 7 bases, leaving 3 bases between them. This CDR3 contains 12 residues. From germline, CDR1 is SGHRS and CDR2 YFSETQ. CDR3 in amino acids: CASSLSNSPLHF. The DNA of the CDR3 is TGCGCCAGCAGCTTGTCAAATTCACCCCTCCACTTT.

The V call is TRBV4-1, the J call TRBJ2-5, with D tentatively TRBD1 (5 bases). The J call may be wrong; the DNA end is better matched by TRBJ2-7. Germline V gene lookup returns CDR1 MGHRA and CDR2 YSYEKL. This CDR3 is 15 amino acids long. CDR3 amino acids: CASSQEKGVPYEQYF. The CDR3 region has the DNA TGCGCCAGCAGCCAAGAGAAAGGGGTACCCTACGAGCAGTACTTC.

The chain links TRBV18 to TRBJ1-1, with D uncertain. Germline assignment: CDR1 KGHSH and CDR2 LQKENI. The CDR3 is 13 residues long. The V end lost 5 bases, the J end lost 1 base, and 8 bases lay between the germline ends. The CDR3: CASSTDTNTEAFF. CDR3 coding DNA: TGTGCCAGCTCAACAGATACGAACACTGAAGCTTTCTTT.

The V gene is TRBV19, the J gene TRBJ1-1; D ambiguous. Germline V CDR1 and CDR2: LNHDA, SQIVND (reference sequence). V was shortened by 7 bases and J by 0 bases, with 18 bases between the two germline ends. The CDR3 loop spans 16 amino acids. CDR3 sequence reads: CASNKVGAVMNTEAFF. The CDR3 DNA reads as TGTGCCAGTAATAAAGTCGGAGCCGTCATGAACACTGAAGCTTTCTTT.

This rearrangement joins TRBV11-2 to TRBJ2-7; possibly TRBD1 for D (5 bases). The CDR3 sequence is 14 residues long. The V and J ends lost 5 bases and 4 bases respectively, with 15 bases between them. Per the germline V gene, CDR1 is SGHAT and CDR2 is FQNNGV. This chain's CDR3 is CASSDQGLQYEQYF. The CDR3 region has the DNA TGTGCCAGCAGCGACCAGGGCCTGCAGTACGAGCAGTACTTC.

The chain is built from TRBV19 and TRBJ2-3; D is ambiguous. The CDR3 covers 16 residues. CDR1 is LNHDA, CDR2 SQIVND, per germline (reference sequence). Deletions cut 6 bases from V and 2 bases from J, with 18 bases between. The CDR3 region is CASRMLPLRSTDTQYF. For the CDR3, the DNA is TGTGCCAGTAGAATGCTCCCCCTAAGATCCACAGATACGCAGTATTTT.

The CDR3 nucleotides read TGTGCCAGCAGGAGAAACCCGGGACTAGCGGGGGGGGCAGATACGCAGTATTTT. It specifies CASRRNPGLAGGADTQYF. This chain connects TRBV5-5 to TRBJ2-3; 16 nucleotides match TRBD2. V shed 5 bases, J shed 4 bases, and the junction held 10 bases outside the gene matches. The germline gives CDR1 SGHKS, CDR2 YYEKEE (reference sequence). This CDR3 region has 18 residues.

V usage is TRBV19 and J usage is TRBJ1-1; 9 positions agree with TRBD1. CDR1 is LNHDA, CDR2 SQIVND, per germline (reference sequence). This CDR3 comprises 15 residues. V was pared by 6 bases and J by 2 bases, with 7 bases of the junction left unmatched. CDR3 coding DNA: TGTGCCAGTAGGATGACAGGGGGAGGAAACACTGAAGCTTTCTTT. Translating gives CASRMTGGGNTEAFF.

The chain employs TRBV2 and TRBJ1-2, with TRBD1 matching over 7 bases. The CDR3 covers 14 residues. Germline loops: CDR1 SNHLY, CDR2 FYNNEI. The V gene end was trimmed by 9 bases and the J gene end by 6 bases; junction bases not matched to a gene: 13. The CDR3 loop is CARRTRRGLDGYTF. CDR3 coding DNA: TGTGCCAGGAGAACTAGGAGGGGGCTTGATGGCTACACCTTC.

The genes are TRBV28 and TRBJ1-5; D uncertain. CDR3 size: 14 residues. V shed 3 bases and J shed 4 bases, with 10 bases lying between them. Germline loops: CDR1 MDHEN, CDR2 SYDVKM. The DNA of the CDR3 is TGTGCCAGCAGTTTGGGAGGGCGAAATCAGCCCCAGCATTTT. It codes for CASSLGGRNQPQHF.

V usage is TRBV6-5 and J usage is TRBJ2-5; weak D call: TRBD1 (6 bases). In germline, CDR1 is MNHEY, CDR2 SVGAGI. Trimming cost V 3 bases and J 4 bases, with 18 bases left between them. The CDR3 totals 16 residues. The DNA for the CDR3 is TGTGCCAGCAGTTATCAGGGGACGGGGCATCGAGAGACCCAGTACTTC. Amino acids: CASSYQGTGHRETQYF.

The chain recombines TRBV29-1 with TRBJ2-7; the D gene is possibly TRBD1 (6 bases). The germline V gene encodes CDR1 SQVTM and CDR2 ANQGSEA. V was trimmed by 4 bases and J by 3 bases, leaving 13 bases between them. The CDR3 runs 13 residues. The CDR3 reads CSVGDPRGYEQYF. CDR3 sequence (DNA): TGCAGCGTTGGGGATCCCAGGGGCTACGAGCAGTACTTC.

The chain uses TRBV6-5 and TRBJ2-7; 8 bases fit TRBD1. Germline V gives CDR1 MNHEY, CDR2 SVGAGI. V was clipped by 0 bases and J by 3 bases; unmatched bases: 4. This CDR3 has 15 amino acids. The DNA of the CDR3 is TGTGCCAGCAGTTACTCCCGGACAGGGAACTACGAGCAGTACTTC. Translated: CASSYSRTGNYEQYF.

This sequence joins TRBV19 and TRBJ1-1; D is undetermined. The germline V gene has CDR1 LNHDA and CDR2 SQIVND (reference sequence). The ends were cut back, 4 bases at V and 1 base at J, with 10 bases in the middle. This CDR3 region has 14 residues. Written as DNA, the CDR3 is TGTGCCAGTAGTACCTCATACAAGAACACTGAAGCTTTCTTT. Encoded protein: CASSTSYKNTEAFF.

The V and J genes are TRBV30 and TRBJ2-7, with D uncertain. V was shortened by 4 bases and J by 0 bases, with 13 bases between the two germline ends. The CDR3 consists of 14 residues. CDR1 is GTSNPN and CDR2 is SVGIG in the germline V gene (reference sequence). The CDR3: CAWNPDTFSYEQYF. The CDR3 DNA reads as TGTGCCTGGAACCCTGACACGTTCTCCTACGAGCAGTACTTC. The whole variable domain, filled in from reference TRBV30 and TRBJ2-7, reads SQTIHQWPATLVQPVGSPLSLECTVEGTSNPNLYWYRQAAGRGLQLLFYSVGIGQISSEVPQNLSASRPQDRQFILSSKKLLLSDSGFYLCAWNPDTFSYEQYFGPGTRLTVT.

This sequence joins TRBV11-2 and TRBJ1-5; D remains ambiguous. Between the trimmed V and J ends, which lost 5 bases and 3 bases, there was a span of 8 bases. The V gene's germline CDR1 is SGHAT and CDR2 FQNNGV. This CDR3 is built from 13 residues. The CDR3 DNA reads TGTGCCAGCAGCGCGAATAACAATCAGCCCCAGCATTTT. Protein sequence: CASSANNNQPQHF.

This chain joins TRBV7-2 and TRBJ1-1; D remains unclear. V was cut by 1 base and J by 5 bases, with 11 bases left in between. CDR1 and CDR2 from the germline V gene are SGHTA and FQGNSA. This CDR3 has 14 amino acids. CDR3 loop: CASSLVAAKTEAFF. CDR3 sequence (DNA): TGTGCCAGCAGCTTAGTGGCGGCCAAGACTGAAGCTTTCTTT.

The CDR3 here is CAWSVRDRGNSPLHF. The CDR3 nucleotides read TGTGCCTGGAGTGTACGGGACAGGGGTAATTCACCCCTCCACTTT. The genes are TRBV30 and TRBJ1-6, with TRBD1 identical over 10 bases. The CDR3 covers 15 residues. Germline V gene lookup returns CDR1 GTSNPN and CDR2 SVGIG (reference sequence). Unmatched junction bases numbered 2, after V lost 0 bases and J lost 6 bases.

The gene calls are TRBV4-1 and TRBJ1-2, with D perhaps matching TRBD1 (6 bases). The CDR3 loop spans 17 amino acids. Trimming took 0 bases from V and 2 from J, leaving 16 bases between them. Germline V CDR1 and CDR2: MGHRA, YSYEKL. Here the CDR3 DNA reads TGCGCCAGCAGCCAAGATTGGGTACAGGGAGACAACTATGGCTACACCTTC. Amino acids: CASSQDWVQGDNYGYTF.

The CDR3 is CASSLGMGLATYNEQFF. CDR3 DNA sequence: TGTGCCAGCAGCTTAGGAATGGGACTAGCAACCTACAATGAGCAGTTCTTC. The rearrangement uses TRBV11-2 and TRBJ2-1, with 9 nucleotides matching TRBD2. Germline assignment: CDR1 SGHAT and CDR2 FQNNGV. With V trimmed by 1 base and J by 2 bases, 6 bases remained unmatched. The CDR3 loop spans 17 amino acids.

The rearrangement uses TRBV4-2 and TRBJ2-1, with 11 bases fitting TRBD2. The ends lost 4 bases at V and 3 bases at J; junction bases unmatched: 5. CDR3 size: 16 residues. From germline, CDR1 is LGHNA and CDR2 YNFKEQ. The CDR3 loop is CASSPPGLADYNEQFF. CDR3 nucleotide sequence: TGTGCCAGCAGCCCTCCGGGACTAGCGGACTACAATGAGCAGTTCTTC.